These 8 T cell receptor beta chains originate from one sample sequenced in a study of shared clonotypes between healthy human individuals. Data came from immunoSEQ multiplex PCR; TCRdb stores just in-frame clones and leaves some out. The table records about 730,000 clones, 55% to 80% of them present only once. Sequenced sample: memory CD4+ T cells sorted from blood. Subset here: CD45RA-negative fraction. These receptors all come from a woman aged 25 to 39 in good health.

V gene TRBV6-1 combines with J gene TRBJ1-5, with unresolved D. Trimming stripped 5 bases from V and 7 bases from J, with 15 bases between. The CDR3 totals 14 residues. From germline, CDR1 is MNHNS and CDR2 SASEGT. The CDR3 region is CASSRFKEEQPQHF. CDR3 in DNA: TGTGCCAGCAGTAGGTTCAAGGAGGAACAGCCCCAGCATTTT.

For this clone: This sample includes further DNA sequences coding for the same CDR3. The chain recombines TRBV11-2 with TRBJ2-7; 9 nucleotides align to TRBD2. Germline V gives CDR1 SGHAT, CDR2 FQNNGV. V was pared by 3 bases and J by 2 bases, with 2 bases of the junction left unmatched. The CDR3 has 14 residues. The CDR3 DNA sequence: TGTGCCAGCAGCTTGGGACTAGCAACCTACGAGCAGTACTTC. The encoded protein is CASSLGLATYEQYF.

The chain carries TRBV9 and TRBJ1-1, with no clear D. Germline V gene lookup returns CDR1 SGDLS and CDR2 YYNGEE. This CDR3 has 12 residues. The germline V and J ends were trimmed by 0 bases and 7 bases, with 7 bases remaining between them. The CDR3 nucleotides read TGTGCCAGCAGCGTAGGAGAATTTGAAGCTTTCTTT. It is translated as CASSVGEFEAFF. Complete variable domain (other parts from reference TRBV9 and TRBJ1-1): DSGVTQTPKHLITATGQRVTLRCSPRSGDLSVYWYQQSLDQGLQFLIQYYNGEERAKGNILERFSAQQFPDLHSELNLSSLELGDSALYFCASSVGEFEAFFGQGTRLTVV.

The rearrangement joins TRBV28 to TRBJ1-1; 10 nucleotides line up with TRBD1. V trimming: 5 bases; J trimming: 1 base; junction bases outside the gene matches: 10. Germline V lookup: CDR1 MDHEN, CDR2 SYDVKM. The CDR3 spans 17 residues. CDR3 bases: TGTGCCAGCAGTGCCCCGGGACAGGGGTCTCGGAACACTGAAGCTTTCTTT. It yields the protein CASSAPGQGSRNTEAFF.

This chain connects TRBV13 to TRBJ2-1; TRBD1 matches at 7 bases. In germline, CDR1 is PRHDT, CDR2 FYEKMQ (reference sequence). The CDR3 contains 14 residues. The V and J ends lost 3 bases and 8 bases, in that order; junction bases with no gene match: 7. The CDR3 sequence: CASSLRPTGYEQFF. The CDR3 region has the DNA TGTGCCAGCAGCTTGCGCCCGACAGGGTATGAGCAGTTCTTC.

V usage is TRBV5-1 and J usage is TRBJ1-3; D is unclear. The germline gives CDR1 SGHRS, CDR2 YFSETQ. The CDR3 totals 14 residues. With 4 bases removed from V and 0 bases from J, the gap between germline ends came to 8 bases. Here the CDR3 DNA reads TGCGCCAGCAGCGCCCAAGACTCTGGAAACACCATATATTTT. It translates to CASSAQDSGNTIYF.

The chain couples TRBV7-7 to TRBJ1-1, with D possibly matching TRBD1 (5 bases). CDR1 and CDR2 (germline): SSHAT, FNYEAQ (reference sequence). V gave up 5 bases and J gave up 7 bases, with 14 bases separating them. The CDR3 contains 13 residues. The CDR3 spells CASSPEYRNEAFF. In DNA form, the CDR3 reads TGTGCCAGCAGCCCAGAGTACAGGAATGAAGCTTTCTTT.

The chain's CDR3 is CASSLGWTGYTF. The DNA of the CDR3 is TGCGCCAGCAGCTTGGGGTGGACAGGCTACACCTTC. The chain has TRBV5-1 and TRBJ1-2, with D perhaps matching TRBD1 (5 bases). This CDR3 comprises 12 residues. Trimming left V 0 bases short and J 8 bases short, with 8 bases between. Germline V gives CDR1 SGHRS, CDR2 YFSETQ.